This T cell receptor (beta chain) appears in the sequencing data of a study of blood T cell repertoires in COVID-19. Study as a whole: From T cells, B-cell-depleted T cells, or PBMCs came the material, which was cDNA or gDNA.

Individuals aged about 18 to 89 years were recruited from around 22 US areas. The V gene end was trimmed by 5 bases and the J gene end by 0 bases; junction bases not matched to a gene: 6. Germline CDR1 is SGHDT and CDR2 is YYEEEE. The CDR3 sequence is 16 residues long. TCRdb keeps only in-frame clones here, not all; method: immunoSEQ multiplex PCR. The sample consists of approximately 440,000 clones, about nine tenths of them appearing once. Material: PBMCs or T cells enriched from blood (not recorded which). The receptor was derived from a man aged 18 to 30 who had recovered from COVID-19. The J gene is TRBJ1-4, the V gene TRBV5-6, with 8 positions matching TRBD1. The CDR3 region is CASSHSDRATNEKLFF. CDR3 nucleotides: TGTGCCAGCAGTCATTCGGACAGGGCAACTAATGAAAAACTGTTTTTT.